Given below is one T cell receptor (beta chain) in context. Its antigen remains unknown. Authors' analysis steps: Filtering differed, since immunoSEQ gave only junction sequences and no quality scores. Repertoires were generated with immunoSEQ multiplex PCR, while TCRdb's copy carries only in-frame clones and drops some. The D gene and trimming were derived from the DNA, and the V and J assignments and clone size from that table. There are under 2,000,000 clones in the sample; approximately 94% occur only once, and around 1.2% lies in the top ten. The data stem from a study of shared clonotypes between healthy human individuals. Study information: Plates per donor: three CD4 naive, three CD4 memory, two CD8 naive, one CD8 memory.

Study outcomes and limitations: The study found lower generation probabilities in non-shared clonotypes than in those shared by all four donors. Larger estimated richness was generally seen in naive subsets than in memory subsets.

CD45RO-negative, CCR7-selected cells formed the naive CD8 fraction, which excluded terminally differentiated effector memory CD45RA+ cells. Between the trimmed V and J ends, which lost 4 bases and 6 bases, there was a span of 10 bases. The CDR3 contains 14 residues. Germline V gene sequence: CDR1 MNHNS, CDR2 SASEGT. The material sequenced was naive CD8+ T cells sorted from blood. The chain recombines TRBV6-1 with TRBJ1-6; D possibly corresponds to TRBD1 (5 bases). The sequence was collected from a man aged 18 to 35 in good health. The CDR3 loop is CASSVTGSNSPLHF. The CDR3 DNA reads as TGTGCCAGCAGTGTAACAGGTTCTAATTCACCCCTCCACTTT.